This T cell receptor beta chain came from a study of T cell responses to AZD1222 COVID-19 vaccine. Using immunoSEQ multiplex PCR, the repertoire was profiled, and TCRdb retains in-frame clones only, with some absent. The table records 150,000 to 200,000 clones, approximately 94% of them present only once. The sequence came from an adult who received the AZD1222 COVID-19 vaccine. The sequenced sample was peripheral blood, obtained 28 days after the second AZD1222 dose.

CDR3 protein: CASSRIRLTHEQYF. Written as DNA, the CDR3 is TGTGCCAGCAGCCGCATCAGGCTTACCCACGAGCAGTACTTC. The chain uses TRBV11-2 and TRBJ2-7; no clear D gene. This CDR3 has 14 residues. The germline CDR1 and CDR2 sequences are SGHAT and FQNNGV. Trimming stripped 5 bases from V and 5 bases from J, with 16 bases between.